These 5 T cell receptor beta chains were all obtained from the same sample, sequenced in a study of cytomegalovirus exposure and HLA in healthy donors. This PCR relied on a set of 60 Vbeta primers and 13 Jbeta primers. Profiling relied on immunoSEQ multiplex PCR, and the TCRdb table lists in-frame clones only, not all of them. This table holds 100,000 to 150,000 clones, approximately 69% found once. The sample taken for sequencing was PBMCs. These receptors were obtained from a man aged 35 to 55 in good health and CMV-seropositive.

This sequence joins TRBV5-1 and TRBJ1-2, with 8 bases aligning to TRBD1. CDR3 length: 14 residues. Germline CDR1 and CDR2: SGHRS and YFSETQ. V was pared by 4 bases and J by 4 bases, with 6 bases of the junction left unmatched. CDR3 loop: CASSPGDRTYGYTF. The CDR3 DNA is TGCGCCAGCAGCCCCGGGGACAGGACCTATGGCTACACCTTC.

The chain links TRBV7-9 to TRBJ2-1, with 10 positions matching TRBD2. There are 16 residues in the CDR3. Germline assignment: CDR1 SEHNR and CDR2 FQNEAQ (reference sequence). The J segment lost 3 bases and the V segment lost 4 bases, leaving 6 bases of the junction unmatched. The CDR3 reads CASSSLLAGIYNEQFF. CDR3 nucleotide sequence: TGTGCCAGCAGCTCATTACTAGCGGGAATCTACAATGAGCAGTTCTTC. Variable domain in full (rest from reference TRBV7-9 and TRBJ2-1): DTGVSQNPRHKITKRGQNVTFRCDPISEHNRLYWYRQTLGQGPEFLTYFQNEAQLEKSRLLSDRFSAERPKGSFSTLEIQRTEQGDSAMYLCASSSLLAGIYNEQFFGPGTRLTVL.

V usage is TRBV5-1 and J usage is TRBJ2-7; D possibly corresponds to TRBD1 (6 bases). The germline V gene has CDR1 SGHRS and CDR2 YFSETQ. The CDR3 length is 15 residues. V lost 4 bases and J 4 bases, leaving 18 bases between the germline ends. The CDR3 DNA reads TGCGCCAGCAGCCCAGAAGAGGGACACCTGTACGAGCAGTACTTC. Its translation: CASSPEEGHLYEQYF.

This clone has a handful of counts. The V call is TRBV27, the J call TRBJ2-7, with 8 bases identical to TRBD1. From germline, CDR1 is MNHEY and CDR2 SMNVEV (reference sequence). V was clipped by 5 bases and J by 2 bases; unmatched bases: 11. The CDR3 loop spans 16 amino acids. DNA of the CDR3: TGTGCCAGCAGTGGAGAGGGGACAGGCAGGCCCTACGAGCAGTACTTC. The encoded protein is CASSGEGTGRPYEQYF.

There are a few counts of this clone. The genes are TRBV30 and TRBJ2-5, with D possibly being TRBD2 (5 bases). The CDR3 sequence is 13 residues long. The V gene's germline CDR1 is GTSNPN and CDR2 SVGIG (reference sequence). V was pared by 4 bases and J by 5 bases, with 14 bases between. In DNA, the CDR3 is TGTGCCTGGACTCCGGAAGGCGGGGAGACCCAGTACTTC. Its translation is CAWTPEGGETQYF. The full variable domain, completed using reference TRBV30 and TRBJ2-5, is SQTIHQWPATLVQPVGSPLSLECTVEGTSNPNLYWYRQAAGRGLQLLFYSVGIGQISSEVPQNLSASRPQDRQFILSSKKLLLSDSGFYLCAWTPEGGETQYFGPGTRLLVL.